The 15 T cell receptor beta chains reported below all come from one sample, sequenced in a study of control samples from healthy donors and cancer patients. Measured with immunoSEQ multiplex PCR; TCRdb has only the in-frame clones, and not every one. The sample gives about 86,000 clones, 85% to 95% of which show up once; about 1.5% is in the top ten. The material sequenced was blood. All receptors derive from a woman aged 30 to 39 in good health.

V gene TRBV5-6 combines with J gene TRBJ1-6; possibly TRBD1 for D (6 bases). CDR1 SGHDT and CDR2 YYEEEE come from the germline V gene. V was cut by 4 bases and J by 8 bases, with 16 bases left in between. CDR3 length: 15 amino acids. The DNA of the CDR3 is TGTGCCAGCAGCCCGTTACAGGGCCCCCATTCACCCCTCCACTTT. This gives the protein CASSPLQGPHSPLHF.

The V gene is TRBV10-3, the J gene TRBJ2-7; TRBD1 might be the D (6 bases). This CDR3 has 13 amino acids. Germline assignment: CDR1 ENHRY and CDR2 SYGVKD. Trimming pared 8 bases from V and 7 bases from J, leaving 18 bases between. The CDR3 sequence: CAICDMGAEEQYF. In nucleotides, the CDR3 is TGTGCCATCTGCGATATGGGGGCGGAAGAGCAGTACTTC.

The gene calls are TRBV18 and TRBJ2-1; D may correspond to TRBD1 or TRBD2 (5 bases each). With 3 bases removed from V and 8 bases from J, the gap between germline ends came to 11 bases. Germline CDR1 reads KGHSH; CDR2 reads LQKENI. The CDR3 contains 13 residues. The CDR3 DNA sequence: TGTGCCAGCTCACCGGGACGGGACGATGAGCAGTTCTTC. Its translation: CASSPGRDDEQFF.

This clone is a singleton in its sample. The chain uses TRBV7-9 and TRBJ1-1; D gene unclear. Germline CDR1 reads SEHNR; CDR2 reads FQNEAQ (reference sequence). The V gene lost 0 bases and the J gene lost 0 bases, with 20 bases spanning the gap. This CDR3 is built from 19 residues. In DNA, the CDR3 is TGTGCCAGCAGCTTAGCGGTTGGGCCGAGGCACGAAATGAACACTGAAGCTTTCTTT. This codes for CASSLAVGPRHEMNTEAFF.

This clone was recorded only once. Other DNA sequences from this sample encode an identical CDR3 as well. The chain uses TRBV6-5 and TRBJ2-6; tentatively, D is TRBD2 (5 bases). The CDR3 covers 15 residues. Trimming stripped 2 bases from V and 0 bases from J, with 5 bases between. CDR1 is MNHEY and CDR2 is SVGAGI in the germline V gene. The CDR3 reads CASSYGLSGANVLTF. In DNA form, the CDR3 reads TGTGCCAGCAGTTACGGACTCTCTGGGGCCAACGTCCTGACTTTC.

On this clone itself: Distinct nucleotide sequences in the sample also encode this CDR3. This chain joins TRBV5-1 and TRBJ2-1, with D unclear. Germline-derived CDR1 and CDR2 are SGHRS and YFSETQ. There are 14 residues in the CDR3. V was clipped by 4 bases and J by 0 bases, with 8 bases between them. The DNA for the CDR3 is TGCGCCAGCAGCCCCTATAGCTCCTACAATGAGCAGTTCTTC. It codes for CASSPYSSYNEQFF. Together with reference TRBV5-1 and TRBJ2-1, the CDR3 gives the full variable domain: KAGVTQTPRYLIKTRGQQVTLSCSPISGHRSVSWYQQTPGQGLQFLFEYFSETQRNKGNFPGRFSGRQFSNSRSEMNVSTLELGDSALYLCASSPYSSYNEQFFGPGTRLTVL.

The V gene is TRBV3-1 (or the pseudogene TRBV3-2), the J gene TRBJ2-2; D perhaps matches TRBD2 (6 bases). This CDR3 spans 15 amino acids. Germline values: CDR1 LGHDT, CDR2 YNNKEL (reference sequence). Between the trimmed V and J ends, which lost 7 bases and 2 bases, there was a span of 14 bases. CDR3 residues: CASISSGSNTGELFF. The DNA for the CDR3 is TGTGCCAGCATCAGCAGCGGGTCCAACACCGGGGAGCTGTTTTTT.

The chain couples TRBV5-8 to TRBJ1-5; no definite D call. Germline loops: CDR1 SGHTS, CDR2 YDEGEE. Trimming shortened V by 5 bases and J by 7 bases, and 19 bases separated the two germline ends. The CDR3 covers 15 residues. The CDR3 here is CASRTEGGWVQPQHF. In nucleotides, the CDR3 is TGTGCCAGCAGAACCGAGGGCGGTTGGGTCCAGCCCCAGCATTTT.

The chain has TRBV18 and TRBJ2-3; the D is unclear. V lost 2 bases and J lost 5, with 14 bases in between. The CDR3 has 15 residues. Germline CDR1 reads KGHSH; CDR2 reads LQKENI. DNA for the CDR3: TGTGCCAGCTCACCAAAATACCAGACCGGAGATACGCAGTATTTT. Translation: CASSPKYQTGDTQYF. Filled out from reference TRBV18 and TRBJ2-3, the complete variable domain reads NAGVMQNPRHLVRRRGQEARLRCSPMKGHSHVYWYRQLPEEGLKFMVYLQKENIIDESGMPKERFSAEFPKEGPSILRIQQVVRGDSAAYFCASSPKYQTGDTQYFGPGTRLTVL.

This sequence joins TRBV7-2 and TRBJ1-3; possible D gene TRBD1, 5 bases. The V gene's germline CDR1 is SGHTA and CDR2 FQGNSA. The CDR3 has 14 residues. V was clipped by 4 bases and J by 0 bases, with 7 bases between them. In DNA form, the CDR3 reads TGTGCCAGCAGCTCCCAGGGCTCTGGAAACACCATATATTTT. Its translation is CASSSQGSGNTIYF.

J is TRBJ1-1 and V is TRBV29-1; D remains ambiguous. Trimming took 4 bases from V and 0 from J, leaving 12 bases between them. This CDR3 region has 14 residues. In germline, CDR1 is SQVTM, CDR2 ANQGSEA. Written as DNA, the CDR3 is TGCAGCGTTGTAGGGAAACAGATGAACACTGAAGCTTTCTTT. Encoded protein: CSVVGKQMNTEAFF.

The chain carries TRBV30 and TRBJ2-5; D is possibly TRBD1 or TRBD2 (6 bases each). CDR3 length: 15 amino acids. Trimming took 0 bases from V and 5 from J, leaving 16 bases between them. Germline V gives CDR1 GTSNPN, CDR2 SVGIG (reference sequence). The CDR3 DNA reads TGTGCCTGGAGTGTATTATCCGGGGGCCGGGAGACCCAGTACTTC. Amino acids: CAWSVLSGGRETQYF.

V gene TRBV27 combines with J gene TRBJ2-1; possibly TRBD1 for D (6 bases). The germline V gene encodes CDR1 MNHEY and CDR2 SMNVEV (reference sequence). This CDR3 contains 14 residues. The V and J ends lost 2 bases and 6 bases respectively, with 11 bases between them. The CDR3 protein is CASSLGGPSNEQFF. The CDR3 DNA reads TGTGCCAGCAGTTTAGGGGGCCCGAGCAATGAGCAGTTCTTC.

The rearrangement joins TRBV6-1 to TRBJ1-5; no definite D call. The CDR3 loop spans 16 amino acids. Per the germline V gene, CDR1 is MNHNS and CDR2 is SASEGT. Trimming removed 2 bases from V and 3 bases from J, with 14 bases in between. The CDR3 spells CASSESRGSNNQPQHF. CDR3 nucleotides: TGTGCCAGCAGTGAAAGCAGAGGGAGCAACAATCAGCCCCAGCATTTT.

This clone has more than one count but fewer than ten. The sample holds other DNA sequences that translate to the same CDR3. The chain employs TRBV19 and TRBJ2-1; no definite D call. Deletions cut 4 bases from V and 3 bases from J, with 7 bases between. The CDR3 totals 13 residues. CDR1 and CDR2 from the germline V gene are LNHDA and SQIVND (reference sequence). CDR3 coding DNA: TGTGCCAGTAGTAATTCCCTCTACAATGAGCAGTTCTTC. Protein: CASSNSLYNEQFF.